This entry concerns a single T cell receptor beta chain. The target antigen is unknown. These data are taken from a study of cytomegalovirus exposure and HLA in healthy donors. Across the study: The platform used for the 120 validation repertoires matched that of the approximately 620 first-cohort repertoires, a later analysis reported. Study findings and constraints: According to a subsequent analysis, TCR clusters identified in the first cohort showed a tendency to co-occur across the 100 to 150 validation repertoires. Some TCR beta chains (around 160 of them) were listed as cytomegalovirus-associated.

This table comes from immunoSEQ multiplex PCR, and its TCRdb copy is limited to in-frame clones, with some not included. The repertoire holds 180,000 or so clones, around nine tenths seen once, with about 7.7% in the top ten. This TCR derives from a man aged 30 to 45 in good health and CMV-seropositive. Sequenced material: PBMCs.

The CDR3 nucleotides read TGTGCCAGCTCACAAAACCACGTCTACGAGCAGTACTTC. This translates into CASSQNHVYEQYF. This rearrangement joins TRBV18 to TRBJ2-7; D gene uncertain. CDR1 and CDR2 from the germline V gene are KGHSH and LQKENI. The CDR3 spans 13 residues. V lost 4 bases and J 3 bases, leaving 10 bases between the germline ends.